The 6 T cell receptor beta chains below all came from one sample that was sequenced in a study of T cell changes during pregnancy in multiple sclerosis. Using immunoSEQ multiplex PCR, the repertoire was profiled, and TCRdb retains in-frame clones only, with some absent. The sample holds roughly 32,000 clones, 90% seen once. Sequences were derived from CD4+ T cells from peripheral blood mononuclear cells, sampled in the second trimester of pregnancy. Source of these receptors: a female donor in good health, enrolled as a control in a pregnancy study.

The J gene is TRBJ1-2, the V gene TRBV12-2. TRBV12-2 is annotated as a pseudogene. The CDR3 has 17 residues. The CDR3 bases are TGTGCAAGTCGCTTAGGTAGGGGGGGGTGGAGATATCATGGCTACACCTTC. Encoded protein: CASRLGRGGWRYHGYTF.

CDR3 in amino acids: CASSEGRAGPTDTQYF. The CDR3 nucleotides are TGTGCCAGCAGTGAAGGGCGAGCGGGACCCACAGATACGCAGTATTTT. The rearrangement joins TRBV6-1 to TRBJ2-3; TRBD2 agrees at 7 bases. The junction had 6 bases not matched to a gene; V was cut back by 1 base and J by 2 bases. The CDR3 sequence is 16 residues long. CDR1 and CDR2 from the germline V gene are MNHNS and SASEGT.

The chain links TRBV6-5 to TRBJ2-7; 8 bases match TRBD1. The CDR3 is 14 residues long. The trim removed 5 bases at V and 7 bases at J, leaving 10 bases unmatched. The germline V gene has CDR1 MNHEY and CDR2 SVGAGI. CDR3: CASSLRTGIGEQYF. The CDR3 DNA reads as TGTGCCAGCAGTCTCCGGACAGGGATCGGGGAGCAGTACTTC.

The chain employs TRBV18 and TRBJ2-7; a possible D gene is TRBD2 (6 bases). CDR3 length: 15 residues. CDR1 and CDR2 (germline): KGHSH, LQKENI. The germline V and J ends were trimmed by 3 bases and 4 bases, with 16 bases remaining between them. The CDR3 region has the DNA TGTGCCAGCTCACCGGGGACTCCAGTGAGGTACGAGCAGTACTTC. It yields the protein CASSPGTPVRYEQYF.

CDR3 protein: CASNGGNYNEQFF. CDR3 DNA: TGTGCCAGCAACGGCGGGAACTACAATGAGCAGTTCTTC. The rearrangement uses TRBV28 and TRBJ2-1; D perhaps matches TRBD2 (6 bases). The CDR3 is made up of 13 amino acids. V was trimmed by 7 bases and J by 3 bases, leaving 10 bases between them. Germline CDR1 is MDHEN and CDR2 is SYDVKM. Filled out from reference TRBV28 and TRBJ2-1, the complete variable domain reads DVKVTQSSRYLVKRTGEKVFLECVQDMDHENMFWYRQDPGLGLRLIYFSYDVKMKEKGDIPEGYSVSREKKERFSLILESASTNQTSMYLCASNGGNYNEQFFGPGTRLTVL.

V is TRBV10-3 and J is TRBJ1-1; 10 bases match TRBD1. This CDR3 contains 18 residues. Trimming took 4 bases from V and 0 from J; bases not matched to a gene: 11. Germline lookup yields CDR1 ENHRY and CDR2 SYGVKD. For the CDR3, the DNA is TGTGCCATCAGTGCAGGGTCACCGGGACAGGGGCTGAACACTGAAGCTTTCTTT. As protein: CAISAGSPGQGLNTEAFF.